The TCR beta chain described here comes from a study of glioma-infiltrating T cells after dendritic cell vaccination. Study-level information: Patients had newly diagnosed or recurrent glioblastoma and received dendritic cell vaccines. Three intradermal dendritic cell vaccine injections were given every two weeks.

The CDR3 has 15 amino acids. The germline CDR1 and CDR2 sequences are SGHDN and FVKESK. V lost 0 bases, J lost 3 bases, and 12 bases lay in between. Assay: immunoSEQ multiplex PCR; the TCRdb copy retains only in-frame clones and omits some. In the table there are tens of thousands of clones, about 86% of which are singletons. This sample's time point: after dendritic cell vaccination, including at tumor progression/relapse. None of the glioblastoma patients had an isocitrate dehydrogenase mutation. The study, taken as a whole, reports: Higher pretreatment TIL content predicted longer progression-free time and survival.

Details on this clone: Its antigen is undetermined.

The source was blood, collected after dendritic cell vaccination. V is TRBV14 and J is TRBJ2-7; D is perhaps TRBD2 (5 bases). The receptor was isolated from a human donor with glioblastoma. The DNA for the CDR3 is TGTGCCAGCAGCCAAGAAGGAGGCGCATACTACGAGCAGTACTTC. Translated, it gives CASSQEGGAYYEQYF.